The 9 T cell receptor beta chains below all came from one sample that was sequenced in a study of T-cell reconstitution after alpha-beta-depleted transplantation in children. As it was prepared, the TCRbeta library received unique molecular identifiers. TCRdb re-called the PCR reads through MiXCR, storing one row per CDR3 protein. In the table there are hundreds of thousands of distinct CDR3 sequences, roughly 13% of which are singletons. The specimen was PBMCs, collected before TCRalphabeta/CD19-depleted stem cell transplant. The origin of the receptors is a girl aged 2 to 10 with congenital amegakaryocytic thrombocytopenia, due to receive a stem cell transplant.

A few counts support this clonotype. The chain recombines TRBV7-9 with TRBJ2-2, with a tentative D call TRBD2 (7 bases). The germline gives CDR1 SEHNR, CDR2 FQNEAQ (reference sequence). V gave up 10 bases and J gave up 1 base, with 13 bases separating them. The CDR3 sequence is 14 residues long. The CDR3 loop reads CATPGGLNTGELFF. Here the CDR3 DNA reads TGTGCCACCCCGGGGGGCTTGAACACCGGGGAGCTGTTTTTT. Filled out from reference TRBV7-9 and TRBJ2-2, the complete variable domain reads DTGVSQNPRHKITKRGQNVTFRCDPISEHNRLYWYRQTLGQGPEFLTYFQNEAQLEKSRLLSDRFSAERPKGSFSTLEIQRTEQGDSAMYLCATPGGLNTGELFFGEGSRLTVL.

J is TRBJ2-5 and V is TRBV7-9; perhaps D is TRBD1 or TRBD2 (5 bases each). The germline V gene has CDR1 SEHNR and CDR2 FQNEAQ (reference sequence). This CDR3 has 15 amino acids. The V and J ends lost 1 base and 13 bases respectively, with 22 bases between them. CDR3 DNA: TGTGCCAGCAGCTTAGGCTACAGGTCCGGGGTAGGCACGTACTTC. Its protein is CASSLGYRSGVGTYF.

In DNA form, the CDR3 reads TGTGCCAGCAGGATGACAGGTAACAATGAGCAGTTCTTC. Its translation is CASRMTGNNEQFF. The V call is TRBV12-3 or TRBV12-4, the J call TRBJ2-1; a weak D match, TRBD1 (6 bases). The CDR3 runs to 13 residues. V shed 6 bases and J shed 5 bases, with 11 bases lying between them.

The table lists this clonotype with many counts. The chain uses TRBV20-1 and TRBJ2-1; D call uncertain. Looked up from germline, CDR1 is DFQATT and CDR2 is SNEGSKA (reference sequence). Trimming removed 6 bases from V and 4 bases from J, with 13 bases in between. This CDR3 spans 13 amino acids. The CDR3 loop is CSAQSETYNEQFF. DNA of the CDR3: TGCAGTGCCCAAAGCGAGACGTACAATGAGCAGTTCTTC.

This clonotype was observed a handful of times. The V and J genes are TRBV5-1 and TRBJ2-1; 9 bases are a match to TRBD2. CDR1 is SGHRS and CDR2 is YFSETQ in the germline V gene. The trim removed 6 bases at V and 5 bases at J, leaving 9 bases unmatched. The CDR3 sequence is 15 residues long. The CDR3 is CASTRASGANNEQFF. CDR3 sequence (DNA): TGCGCCAGCACGAGGGCTAGCGGGGCGAACAATGAGCAGTTCTTC.

The rearrangement links TRBV12-3 or TRBV12-4 to TRBJ2-5, with D maybe TRBD1 (6 bases). The CDR3 has 14 residues. Trimming cost V 4 bases and J 6 bases, with 15 bases left between them. CDR3 region: CASSSQGIRKTQYF. DNA of the CDR3: TGTGCCAGCAGTTCCCAGGGGATCAGGAAGACCCAGTACTTC.

This clonotype was counted ten times or more. The V gene is TRBV12-3 or TRBV12-4, the J gene TRBJ2-3, with D perhaps being TRBD1 or TRBD2 (5 bases each). The CDR3 has 11 residues. Trimming cost V 11 bases and J 2 bases, with 8 bases left between them. Here the CDR3 DNA reads TGTGCCGTCGGGACCACAGATACGCAGTATTTT. The encoded protein is CAVGTTDTQYF.

Note on this clonotype: One end of the junction varies from germline; a read error may be responsible. The rearrangement uses TRBV12-3 or TRBV12-4 and TRBJ2-6; D unclear. The CDR3 contains 17 residues. CDR3 nucleotides: TGTGCCAGCAGCCCCCCCCATTCCGGCTCTGGGTCCAACGTCCTGACTTTC. It translates to CASSPPHSGSGSNVLTF.

This clonotype appeared many times. This chain links TRBV20-1 with TRBJ2-1; 8 positions agree with TRBD2. V was pared by 0 bases and J by 7 bases, with 11 bases of the junction left unmatched. This CDR3 contains 16 residues. CDR1 and CDR2 (germline): DFQATT, SNEGSKA (reference sequence). The CDR3 reads CSARDLRREGLNEQFF. The CDR3, as DNA: TGCAGTGCTAGAGATCTCAGACGGGAGGGCCTGAATGAGCAGTTCTTC.